This TCR beta chain was sequenced during a study of T-cell memory formation after mild COVID-19. Study overall: TCR clusters largely stayed donor specific.

Remarks on this clonotype: The antigen is unknown.

TCR alpha and TCR beta cDNA libraries with sample barcodes and UMIs came from 5'RACE using constant-segment primers. Each CDR3 protein is one row after TCRdb ran MiXCR on the 5' RACE reads. The sample yields about 200,000 distinct CDR3 sequences, about 17% seen once. The V and J ends lost 6 bases and 6 bases, in that order; junction bases with no gene match: 10. This CDR3 spans 14 amino acids. Whole-study results and caveats: Second-wave clones reaching peak frequency on day 37 lacked confirmed SARS-CoV-2 specificity. Some clones that responded were present in memory (sampled pre-infection), which suggests cross-reactive memory joined.

This chain uses TRBV12-3 or TRBV12-4 with TRBJ2-7; 8 positions match TRBD1. This sequence originates from an adult woman who had mild COVID-19 (a few samples of this study predate the infection). Cell type and time point are not known. The sequenced sample consisted of PBMCs or a T cell subset sorted from them (not recorded which). The CDR3 nucleotides are TGTGCCAGCAGGAGGACAGGGAAGCCCGCCGAGCAGTACTTC. Its translation: CASRRTGKPAEQYF.